A selection of T cell receptor beta chains follows, all from one sample in a study of regulatory T cells in long-lasting Graves disease. TCRdb passed the multiplex PCR reads through MiXCR, listing each CDR3 protein once. The table includes some 470,000 distinct CDR3 sequences, approximately 21% detected once. The sequences come from peripheral blood mononuclear cells (PBMCs), collected when the disease was refractory, from a patient treated with antithyroid drugs. The receptors originated from a female donor with Graves disease. Each CDR3 is given with its conserved first and last residue. The order of the fields is CDR3 protein, CDR3 DNA, J gene, V gene, D gene, CDR3 length, clone size. A D gene is named only where the DNA matches it firmly. Some rows mark clone size as missing; the rest say once, few, many or name a class of expanded clone.

cdr3_aa: CASSVADFSGANVLTF
cdr3_nt: TGTGCCAGCAGCGTAGCCGACTTCTCTGGGGCCAACGTCCTGACTTTC
j_call: TRBJ2-6
v_call: TRBV9
d_call: -
cdr3_length: 16
clone_size: -

cdr3_aa: CATSSSLAGHYGYTF
cdr3_nt: TGTGCCACCAGCAGCAGCTTGGCAGGGCATTATGGCTACACCTTC
j_call: TRBJ1-2
v_call: TRBV15
d_call: -
cdr3_length: 15
clone_size: -

cdr3_aa: CASSQEWGTGYTF
cdr3_nt: TGCGCCAGCAGCCAAGAGTGGGGTACTGGCTACACCTTC
j_call: TRBJ1-2
v_call: TRBV4-1
d_call: -
cdr3_length: 13
clone_size: few

cdr3_aa: CAWSVPAGGQGYTF
cdr3_nt: TGTGCCTGGAGTGTACCGGCGGGGGGACAGGGCTACACCTTC
j_call: TRBJ1-2
v_call: TRBV30
d_call: TRBD1
cdr3_length: 14
clone_size: -

cdr3_aa: CSARALSGVYEQYF
cdr3_nt: TGCAGTGCTAGAGCCCTTAGCGGGGTCTACGAGCAGTACTTC
j_call: TRBJ2-7
v_call: TRBV20-1
d_call: TRBD2
cdr3_length: 14
clone_size: -

cdr3_aa: CASSLVGQGSNEQYF
cdr3_nt: TGTGCCAGCAGCTTAGTGGGACAGGGGTCCAACGAGCAGTACTTC
j_call: TRBJ2-7
v_call: TRBV13
d_call: TRBD1
cdr3_length: 15
clone_size: many

cdr3_aa: CASTIHGQSYGYTF
cdr3_nt: TGTGCCAGCACCATACACGGACAGAGCTATGGCTACACCTTC
j_call: TRBJ1-2
v_call: TRBV12-3/TRBV12-4
d_call: -
cdr3_length: 14
clone_size: many

cdr3_aa: CASSLYLGNTEAFF
cdr3_nt: TGTGCCAGCAGTTTATACTTGGGTAACACTGAAGCTTTCTTT
j_call: TRBJ1-1
v_call: TRBV27
d_call: -
cdr3_length: 14
clone_size: -

cdr3_aa: CASSLALEKTQETQYF
cdr3_nt: TGTGCCAGCAGCTTAGCCTTGGAGAAGACGCAAGAGACCCAGTACTTC
j_call: TRBJ2-5
v_call: TRBV7-2
d_call: -
cdr3_length: 16
clone_size: -

cdr3_aa: CASSYLGRGETQYF
cdr3_nt: TGTGCCAGCAGTTACCTTGGCCGTGGGGAGACCCAGTACTTC
j_call: TRBJ2-5
v_call: TRBV6-2/TRBV6-3
d_call: -
cdr3_length: 14
clone_size: many

cdr3_aa: CASSQLSGRGRTGELFF
cdr3_nt: TGCGCCAGCAGCCAACTTAGCGGGAGAGGTCGCACCGGGGAGCTGTTTTTT
j_call: TRBJ2-2
v_call: TRBV4-3
d_call: TRBD2
cdr3_length: 17
clone_size: few

cdr3_aa: CASSEAGHFNYGYTF
cdr3_nt: TGTGCCAGCAGTGAAGCGGGACACTTTAACTATGGCTACACCTTC
j_call: TRBJ1-2
v_call: TRBV6-1
d_call: -
cdr3_length: 15
clone_size: many